A single sample is the source of the 28 T cell receptor beta chains below, sequenced in a study of T cells after yellow fever vaccination. Each CDR3 protein gets one entry after TCRdb re-called the 5' RACE reads with MiXCR. In the table there are 300,000 to 400,000 distinct CDR3 sequences, 8.1% of which are singletons. Sequences were derived from PBMCs, sampled about 41 days after the first yellow fever vaccination. Source of these receptors: a man aged 18-30 years who received the YFV17D yellow fever vaccine.

The table lists this clonotype with a few counts. This chain links TRBV25-1 with TRBJ2-1; D may be TRBD2 (5 bases). Germline CDR1 is MGHDK and CDR2 is SYGVNS. V dropped 6 bases and J dropped 7 bases, with 22 bases sitting between them. The CDR3 is made up of 16 amino acids. This chain's CDR3 is CASRGYETILSNEQFF. As DNA, the CDR3 is TGTGCCAGCAGGGGATATGAGACTATACTATCTAATGAGCAGTTCTTC.

There are many counts of this clonotype. This chain connects TRBV28 to TRBJ1-2; 10 nucleotides align to TRBD1. Germline values: CDR1 MDHEN, CDR2 SYDVKM. The CDR3 runs 15 residues. V dropped 4 bases and J dropped 5; count of bases not matched to a gene: 7. As DNA, the CDR3 is TGTGCCAGCAGTTCCGGGACAGGGGTCGGATATGGCTACACCTTC. Protein: CASSSGTGVGYGYTF.

The chain employs TRBV6-1 and TRBJ1-6, with D unclear. The CDR3 sequence is 16 residues long. V shed 6 bases and J shed 4 bases, with 16 bases lying between them. Germline V gives CDR1 MNHNS, CDR2 SASEGT. This chain's CDR3 is CASRDGSKIYNSPLHF. The DNA of the CDR3 is TGTGCCAGCAGGGACGGCTCAAAGATTTATAATTCACCCCTCCACTTT.

The V call is TRBV20-1, the J call TRBJ2-1, with D unresolved. From germline, CDR1 is DFQATT and CDR2 SNEGSKA (reference sequence). The CDR3 runs 15 residues. V lost 5 bases and J lost 2, with 16 bases in between. The DNA of the CDR3 is TGCAGTGCTTATAAGAGTTATTTGGCCTACAATGAGCAGTTCTTC. Translated, it gives CSAYKSYLAYNEQFF.

This clonotype was recorded a few times. The chain links TRBV5-1 to TRBJ2-3, with D possibly TRBD2 on 5 matching bases. CDR1 and CDR2 (germline): SGHRS, YFSETQ. The length of the CDR3 is 12 residues. Trimming cost V 8 bases and J 2 bases, with 9 bases left between them. CDR3 region: CASGLDTDTQYF. DNA for the CDR3: TGCGCCAGTGGACTTGACACAGATACGCAGTATTTT.

This clonotype has a handful of counts. V usage is TRBV19 and J usage is TRBJ1-6; D unclear. V lost 3 bases and J lost 3, with 9 bases in between. The CDR3 spans 15 residues. Germline V gives CDR1 LNHDA, CDR2 SQIVND (reference sequence). CDR3 bases: TGTGCCAGTAGTATCAACGGGGTCTATAATTCACCCCTCCACTTT. It codes for CASSINGVYNSPLHF.

This clonotype was seen a handful of times. This chain joins TRBV7-2 and TRBJ2-1, with D unclear. CDR1 is SGHTA, CDR2 FQGNSA, per germline. The CDR3 runs to 14 residues. V dropped 1 base and J dropped 5 bases, with 9 bases sitting between them. In nucleotides, the CDR3 is TGTGCCAGCAGCTTAGTGGCCGCAAACAATGAGCAGTTCTTC. Translating it yields CASSLVAANNEQFF.

The chain couples TRBV5-6 to TRBJ2-7, with D possibly matching TRBD1 (6 bases). The CDR3 covers 13 residues. Germline V gene lookup returns CDR1 SGHDT and CDR2 YYEEEE. Trimming removed 3 bases from V and 6 bases from J, with 13 bases in between. DNA of the CDR3: TGTGCCAGCAGCTCTTACAGGGCTGGCGAGCAGTACGTC. Its protein product is CASSSYRAGEQYV.

This clonotype has more than one count but fewer than ten. The germline gene is not matched at one end of the junction; a read error may be the cause. J is TRBJ1-5 and V is TRBV5-5; D gene unclear. Germline assignment: CDR1 SGHKS and CDR2 YYEKEE (reference sequence). The CDR3 has 15 amino acids. In DNA form, the CDR3 reads TGTGCCAGCAGCTTGGCCGCGGGTAGCGATCAGCCCCAGCATTTT. Its translation is CASSLAAGSDQPQHF.

This clonotype was seen more than once but under ten times. The chain employs TRBV6-5 and TRBJ2-1; TRBD2 agrees at 10 bases. The CDR3 length is 16 residues. The trim removed 1 base at V and 1 base at J, leaving 1 base unmatched. CDR1 is MNHEY and CDR2 is SVGAGI in the germline V gene. The CDR3 reads CASSYLAGGSYNEQFF. The DNA for the CDR3 is TGTGCCAGCAGTTACTTAGCGGGGGGTTCCTACAATGAGCAGTTCTTC.

This clonotype appeared many times. The rearrangement joins TRBV5-1 to TRBJ2-3, with 8 bases lining up with TRBD1. The junction had 10 bases not matched to a gene; V was cut back by 4 bases and J by 0 bases. Germline V gene sequence: CDR1 SGHRS, CDR2 YFSETQ. The CDR3 spans 17 residues. The CDR3 protein is CASSPTTGASSTDTQYF. CDR3 bases: TGCGCCAGCAGCCCAACGACAGGGGCCTCTAGCACAGATACGCAGTATTTT.

The chain is built from TRBV4-2 and TRBJ1-2; tentative D call: TRBD1 (5 bases). Deletions cut 9 bases from V and 4 bases from J, with 15 bases between. Germline CDR1 and CDR2: LGHNA and YNFKEQ. This CDR3 is 13 amino acids long. The CDR3 spells CARGLGLLYGYTF. The CDR3 region has the DNA TGTGCCAGGGGCCTGGGGCTCCTCTATGGCTACACCTTC.

The rearrangement uses TRBV20-1 and TRBJ2-1, with TRBD2 identical over 8 bases. The CDR3 is made up of 14 amino acids. Germline V gene sequence: CDR1 DFQATT, CDR2 SNEGSKA (reference sequence). Trimming removed 7 bases from V and 3 bases from J; junction bases left unmatched: 8. DNA for the CDR3: TGCAGTGTGGCGGGGGGCCCCTACTACAATGAGCAGTTCTTC. It specifies CSVAGGPYYNEQFF.

This clonotype was counted a few times. This chain joins TRBV6-2 or TRBV6-3 and TRBJ2-1, with 11 bases lining up with TRBD1. Per the germline V gene, CDR1 is MNHEY and CDR2 is SVGEGT. The CDR3 sequence is 15 residues long. V shed 6 bases and J 7 bases; nucleotides not matched to a gene: 8. The CDR3 region is CASSKDRGLGNEQFF. The CDR3 DNA reads as TGTGCCAGCAGCAAGGACAGGGGGCTGGGTAATGAGCAGTTCTTC.

This clonotype was detected only a few times. This sequence joins TRBV28 and TRBJ1-1; D unresolved. The germline CDR1 and CDR2 sequences are MDHEN and SYDVKM. This CDR3 region has 15 residues. V dropped 3 bases and J dropped 4 bases, with 15 bases sitting between them. CDR3 coding DNA: TGTGCCAGCAGTTTTGGCACCGGCACCGGCACTGAAGCTTTCTTT. Amino acid sequence: CASSFGTGTGTEAFF.

This clonotype occurred many times. This chain links TRBV5-1 with TRBJ2-7; D perhaps matches TRBD1 (6 bases). The V gene lost 3 bases and the J gene lost 2 bases, with 9 bases spanning the gap. This CDR3 is built from 13 residues. The germline V gene has CDR1 SGHRS and CDR2 YFSETQ. The CDR3 nucleotides read TGCGCCAGCAGCTGGGACAACACCTACGAGCAGTACTTC. Its protein product is CASSWDNTYEQYF.

This clonotype was found a few times. The chain couples TRBV11-2 to TRBJ1-6; D gene ambiguous. Trimming shortened V by 4 bases and J by 8 bases, and 12 bases separated the two germline ends. CDR3 length: 14 amino acids. Germline loops: CDR1 SGHAT, CDR2 FQNNGV. DNA for the CDR3: TGTGCCAGCAGCTCAGGAAGATTCTATTCACCCCTCCACTTT. Encoded protein: CASSSGRFYSPLHF.

This clonotype has just a few counts. The rearrangement uses TRBV4-1 and TRBJ1-1; D might be TRBD1 (6 bases). This CDR3 is built from 18 residues. The V gene's germline CDR1 is MGHRA and CDR2 YSYEKL. With 0 bases removed from V and 3 bases from J, the gap between germline ends came to 20 bases. In DNA form, the CDR3 reads TGCGCCAGCAGCCAAGATCGGCGAGCGGGGGGCCGGTACACTGAAGCTTTCTTT. The encoded protein is CASSQDRRAGGRYTEAFF.

This clonotype was counted between two and nine times. The CDR3: CASSPRGGQYF. The CDR3 DNA reads as TGTGCCAGCAGCCCCCGCGGGGGGCAGTACTTC. This chain uses TRBV12-3 or TRBV12-4 with TRBJ2-4; 8 bases map to TRBD2. The CDR3 totals 11 residues. V was clipped by 6 bases and J by 13 bases; unmatched bases: 5.

The rearrangement links TRBV5-1 to TRBJ1-2, with 7 bases lining up with TRBD1. CDR1 is SGHRS and CDR2 is YFSETQ in the germline V gene. The V gene end was trimmed by 0 bases and the J gene end by 8 bases; junction bases not matched to a gene: 13. This CDR3 comprises 16 residues. Here the CDR3 DNA reads TGCGCCAGCAGCTTGGGAGGTTGGGACAGTGATTACGGCTACACCTTC. This encodes CASSLGGWDSDYGYTF.

The chain links TRBV4-1 to TRBJ2-1; the match to TRBD1 covers 10 bases. Losses at the gene ends were 4 bases for V and 5 bases for J; bases not matched to a gene: 2. The CDR3 covers 14 residues. CDR1 is MGHRA and CDR2 is YSYEKL in the germline V gene. The CDR3 sequence is CASSRGQGDNEQFF. The CDR3 DNA is TGCGCCAGCAGCCGAGGACAGGGGGACAATGAGCAGTTCTTC.

The sample holds a few counts of this clonotype. The chain employs TRBV28 and TRBJ1-3; a possible D gene is TRBD1 (6 bases). Looked up from germline, CDR1 is MDHEN and CDR2 is SYDVKM. This CDR3 spans 16 amino acids. Trimming removed 5 bases at V and 0 bases at J, with 14 bases between. This CDR3 is CASSATPGVSGNTIYF. The CDR3 DNA is TGTGCCAGCAGTGCCACCCCAGGGGTCTCTGGAAACACCATATATTTT.

There are a few counts of this clonotype. V usage is TRBV20-1 and J usage is TRBJ2-7; D is unresolved. This CDR3 is built from 12 residues. V was pared by 2 bases and J by 3 bases, with 8 bases between. From germline, CDR1 is DFQATT and CDR2 SNEGSKA (reference sequence). CDR3 coding DNA: TGCAGTGCTAGATACGAAGGCTACGAGCAGTACTTC. It encodes CSARYEGYEQYF.

The genes are TRBV20-1 and TRBJ2-6; the D gene is possibly TRBD2 (6 bases). The CDR3 is 17 residues long. Germline V lookup: CDR1 DFQATT, CDR2 SNEGSKA (reference sequence). The V end was cut by 6 bases, the J end by 1 base, with 19 bases between. This CDR3 reads CSADRGNRGSGANVLTF. The CDR3, as DNA: TGCAGTGCCGATCGGGGGAATCGAGGGTCTGGGGCCAACGTCCTGACTTTC.

The J gene is TRBJ2-3, the V gene TRBV30, with TRBD2 matching over 9 bases. The J segment lost 0 bases and the V segment lost 4 bases, leaving 5 bases of the junction unmatched. The CDR3 consists of 15 residues. Germline values: CDR1 GTSNPN, CDR2 SVGIG (reference sequence). For the CDR3, the DNA is TGTGCCTGGAACGAGCGGGGGGCGAGCACAGATACGCAGTATTTT. Its protein product is CAWNERGASTDTQYF.

This clonotype came up a few times. The J gene is TRBJ2-1, the V gene TRBV27, with 7 positions matching TRBD2. This CDR3 spans 15 amino acids. CDR1 and CDR2 from the germline V gene are MNHEY and SMNVEV (reference sequence). The trim removed 5 bases at V and 4 bases at J, leaving 8 bases unmatched. The CDR3 nucleotides read TGTGCCAGCAGTCCCACTAGCGCCCAATACAATGAGCAGTTCTTC. It yields the protein CASSPTSAQYNEQFF.

J is TRBJ2-5 and V is TRBV5-1; D is undetermined. The CDR3 spans 12 residues. V dropped 0 bases and J dropped 5 bases, with 5 bases sitting between them. Germline-derived CDR1 and CDR2 are SGHRS and YFSETQ. The CDR3 bases are TGCGCCAGCAGCTTGGATTGGGAGACCCAGTACTTC. Protein: CASSLDWETQYF.

This clonotype showed up just a few times. V is TRBV20-1 and J is TRBJ2-3; 7 nucleotides match TRBD2. V gave up 2 bases and J gave up 2 bases; unmatched junction bases: 10. The CDR3 length is 16 residues. Germline CDR1 DFQATT, CDR2 SNEGSKA (reference sequence). The CDR3: CSARLFEGLFTDTQYF. The CDR3, as DNA: TGCAGTGCTAGACTTTTCGAGGGACTATTCACAGATACGCAGTATTTT.